Each of the 28 T cell receptor beta chains below was sequenced from the same sample in a study of blood T cells in healthy people across ages. Then a second PCR, running about 6 to 12 cycles, was carried out with a sample-barcoded 5' primer and a J-beta primer mix. A single record per CDR3 protein comes from TCRdb applying MiXCR to the 5' RACE reads. The sample includes around 1,800,000 distinct CDR3 sequences, 30% to 40% seen only once; the top ten take roughly 23%. The sequenced sample was blood. Receptors were obtained from a human donor in good health.

This clonotype was detected only a few times. This chain uses TRBV7-2 with TRBJ2-3; no firm D call. Trimming took 2 bases from V and 4 from J, leaving 13 bases between them. The germline gives CDR1 SGHTA, CDR2 FQGNSA. This CDR3 comprises 15 residues. CDR3 in DNA: TGTGCCAGCAGCTTATACCTAGGTAGCCCAGATACGCAGTATTTT. Its translation: CASSLYLGSPDTQYF.

In this sample, this clonotype turned up a few times. The V and J genes are TRBV7-2 and TRBJ1-2, with D unclear. The germline V and J ends were trimmed by 5 bases and 5 bases, with 12 bases remaining between them. Per germline, CDR1 SGHTA and CDR2 FQGNSA. CDR3 size: 13 residues. The CDR3 spells CASSGPAGYGYTF. CDR3 DNA: TGTGCCAGCAGCGGACCGGCGGGATATGGCTACACCTTC. The full variable domain, completed using reference TRBV7-2 and TRBJ1-2, is GAGVSQSPSNKVTEKGKDVELRCDPISGHTALYWYRQSLGQGLEFLIYFQGNSAPDKSGLPSDRFSAERTGGSVSTLTIQRTQQEDSAVYLCASSGPAGYGYTFGSGTRLTVV.

The CDR3 nucleotides read TGCAGTGCCCTACCGGCAGGGGGTAGCAATCAGCCCCAGCATTTT. Protein sequence: CSALPAGGSNQPQHF. The gene calls are TRBV20-1 and TRBJ1-5, with 7 bases identical to TRBD1. V was pared by 6 bases and J by 0 bases, with 8 bases of the junction left unmatched. Per germline, CDR1 DFQATT and CDR2 SNEGSKA (reference sequence). This CDR3 is 15 amino acids long.

The V and J genes are TRBV3-1 and TRBJ2-4; 7 nucleotides match TRBD2. With the DNA end fitting TRBJ2-5 better, the J assignment may be wrong. CDR1 is LGHDT and CDR2 is YNNKEL in the germline V gene (reference sequence). The CDR3 covers 16 residues. The chain's CDR3 is CASSQDRPSGQETQYF. CDR3 sequence (DNA): TGTGCCAGCAGCCAAGATCGGCCTAGCGGACAAGAGACCCAGTACTTC.

The J gene is TRBJ2-5, the V gene TRBV6-6, with 10 bases fitting TRBD2. The CDR3 length is 15 residues. V dropped 4 bases and J dropped 5; count of bases not matched to a gene: 7. Germline loops: CDR1 MNHNY, CDR2 SVGAGI (reference sequence). In DNA, the CDR3 is TGTGCCAGCAGTTCTCAAGCGGGGGGGAGGGAGACCCAGTACTTC. Translating gives CASSSQAGGRETQYF.

This sequence joins TRBV7-8 and TRBJ2-7; 10 bases align to TRBD1. V trimming: 3 bases; J trimming: 7 bases; junction bases outside the gene matches: 6. Per the germline V gene, CDR1 is SGHVS and CDR2 is FQNEAQ. There are 14 residues in the CDR3. The CDR3 region has the DNA TGTGCCAGCAGCTTGGGGACAGGGGCTGGTGAGCAGTACTTC. The encoded protein is CASSLGTGAGEQYF.

This clonotype was counted only a few times. The chain's CDR3 is CASSEAGGDEIYGYTF. CDR3 nucleotides: TGTGCCAGCAGTGAAGCCGGTGGGGATGAGATCTATGGCTACACCTTC. The chain uses TRBV25-1 and TRBJ1-2, with D unresolved. The CDR3 consists of 16 residues. Germline lookup yields CDR1 MGHDK and CDR2 SYGVNS. Trimming took off 2 bases at V and 4 bases at J, with 17 bases between the two ends.

The chain combines TRBV12-3 or TRBV12-4 with TRBJ1-5; no definite D call. The CDR3 consists of 13 residues. V was pared by 3 bases and J by 9 bases, with 12 bases between. CDR3 region: CASSFFRSWPQHF. CDR3 coding DNA: TGTGCCAGCAGTTTTTTCAGATCGTGGCCCCAGCATTTT.

This clonotype was detected only a few times. The gene calls are TRBV4-2 and TRBJ2-4; 7 bases match TRBD1. The better agreement between TRBJ2-7 and the DNA end casts doubt on the J call. This CDR3 has 16 amino acids. Germline CDR1 and CDR2: LGHNA and YNFKEQ. CDR3 sequence reads: CASSQVLGQGAYEQYF. CDR3 coding DNA: TGTGCCAGCAGCCAAGTGTTGGGCCAGGGGGCCTACGAGCAGTACTTC.

This clonotype appeared a few times. The chain is built from TRBV4-3 and TRBJ2-1; 7 nucleotides align to TRBD2. Germline-derived CDR1 and CDR2 are LGHNA and YSLEER. The CDR3 is 15 residues long. Unmatched junction bases numbered 7, after V lost 3 bases and J lost 5 bases. The CDR3 region has the DNA TGCGCCAGCAGCCACATGGGCGGGGGAAACAATGAGCAGTTCTTC. As protein: CASSHMGGGNNEQFF.

A remark on this clonotype: The germline gene is not matched at one end of the junction; a read error may be the cause. V and J are TRBV18 and TRBJ1-1, with a weak D call TRBD1 (5 bases). The CDR3 totals 15 residues. Germline V CDR1 and CDR2: KGHSH, LQKENI. The CDR3 region is CASSTLGGSNPEAFF. For the CDR3, the DNA is TGTGCCAGCTCCACCCTTGGGGGTTCGAACCCTGAAGCTTTCTTT. The full variable domain, in which reference TRBV18 and TRBJ1-1 provide the parts outside the CDR3, is NAGVMQNPRHLVRRRGQEARLRCSPMKGHSHVYWYRQLPEEGLKFMVYLQKENIIDESGMPKERFSAEFPKEGPSILRIQQVVRGDSAAYFCASSTLGGSNPEAFFGQGTRLTVV.

This clonotype was seen ten or more times. The gene calls are TRBV7-2 and TRBJ2-5; the D gene is possibly TRBD2 (7 bases). The CDR3 extends over 16 amino acids. V was pared by 1 base and J by 4 bases, with 16 bases between. Per the germline V gene, CDR1 is SGHTA and CDR2 is FQGNSA. The CDR3 region is CASSLGARGGGETQYF. The DNA for the CDR3 is TGTGCCAGCAGCTTAGGGGCGAGGGGGGGGGGAGAGACCCAGTACTTC.

The chain carries TRBV15 and TRBJ1-2; the match to TRBD1 covers 10 bases. The germline CDR1 and CDR2 sequences are LNHNV and YYDKDF (reference sequence). V lost 5 bases, J lost 8 bases, and 8 bases stayed unmatched. This CDR3 spans 14 amino acids. The CDR3 bases are TGTGCCACCAGCGAGGACAGGGGGTCGAGGGGCTACACCTTC. Translated: CATSEDRGSRGYTF.

The J gene is TRBJ1-5, the V gene TRBV7-2, with a possible D match to TRBD1 (5 bases). Per germline, CDR1 SGHTA and CDR2 FQGNSA. The CDR3 has 15 residues. V was trimmed by 5 bases and J by 4 bases, leaving 15 bases between them. This CDR3 is CASSAYSGRNQPQHF. The CDR3, as DNA: TGTGCCAGCAGCGCGTATTCGGGGCGGAATCAGCCCCAGCATTTT.

V is TRBV5-6 and J is TRBJ1-1; D is ambiguous. The V and J ends lost 3 bases and 1 base respectively, with 13 bases between them. The germline gives CDR1 SGHDT, CDR2 YYEEEE. The CDR3 is 15 amino acids. The CDR3 DNA reads TGTGCCAGCAGCTCCTACACCAACTGGAACACTGAAGCTTTCTTT. Translated: CASSSYTNWNTEAFF.

This clonotype showed up just a few times. V gene TRBV6-2 or TRBV6-3 combines with J gene TRBJ2-6, with a weak D call TRBD2 (5 bases). This CDR3 contains 16 residues. Trimming removed 5 bases from V and 6 bases from J, with 17 bases in between. CDR1 MNHEY and CDR2 SVGEGT come from the germline V gene. CDR3 region: CASSNLGLTEANVLTF. In DNA form, the CDR3 reads TGTGCCAGCAGTAACCTTGGACTGACTGAGGCCAACGTCCTGACTTTC.

J is TRBJ1-4 and V is TRBV2; unclear D gene. CDR3 length: 14 residues. V lost 3 bases and J 6 bases, leaving 11 bases between the germline ends. Looked up from germline, CDR1 is SNHLY and CDR2 is FYNNEI. CDR3 residues: CASSEERSDEKLFF. The CDR3, as DNA: TGTGCCAGCAGTGAGGAGAGAAGCGATGAAAAACTGTTTTTT.

The chain carries TRBV15 and TRBJ2-7; D gene ambiguous. Germline assignment: CDR1 LNHNV and CDR2 YYDKDF (reference sequence). This CDR3 is built from 15 residues. Trimming took off 1 base at V and 3 bases at J, with 13 bases between the two ends. The CDR3 sequence: CATSRGSSGYYEQYF. As DNA, the CDR3 is TGTGCCACCAGCAGAGGTTCCAGTGGTTACTACGAGCAGTACTTC.

There are a few counts of this clonotype. The chain uses TRBV7-9 and TRBJ2-3, with 9 bases lining up with TRBD2. J gave up 4 bases and V 5 bases, and 10 bases lay outside the gene matches. Per the germline V gene, CDR1 is SEHNR and CDR2 is FQNEAQ (reference sequence). The CDR3 length is 16 residues. The CDR3 here is CASSPSRRGGADTQYF. Written as DNA, the CDR3 is TGTGCCAGCAGCCCGTCCCGGCGGGGGGGCGCAGATACGCAGTATTTT.

This clonotype was seen a handful of times. The V gene is TRBV4-2, the J gene TRBJ1-1; D not resolved. The V and J ends lost 5 bases and 5 bases respectively, with 9 bases between them. The length of the CDR3 is 12 residues. Germline V gene lookup returns CDR1 LGHNA and CDR2 YNFKEQ. CDR3 in amino acids: CASSSRRTEAFF. In DNA, the CDR3 is TGTGCCAGCAGCTCACGGAGAACTGAAGCTTTCTTT.

On this clonotype: At one end, the junction sequence differs from germline, possibly due to a read error. CDR3 loop: CASTPEGSYTEAFF. For the CDR3, the DNA is TGTGCCAGCACACCGGAGGGTTCGTACACTGAAGCTTTCTTT. The chain combines TRBV18 with TRBJ1-1, with no clear D. From germline, CDR1 is KGHSH and CDR2 LQKENI. The CDR3 sequence is 14 residues long.

V is TRBV5-1 and J is TRBJ2-4; a possible D gene is TRBD2 (6 bases). Judging by the DNA end, TRBJ2-7 fits better; the J call may be wrong. CDR1 and CDR2 (germline): SGHRS, YFSETQ. The CDR3 consists of 16 residues. This CDR3 is CASSLAGGGVTYEQYF. The DNA of the CDR3 is TGCGCCAGCAGCTTGGCCGGGGGAGGCGTCACCTACGAGCAGTACTTC.

A remark on this clonotype: A much more abundant neighbour one base away suggests this may be a read error. J is TRBJ2-7 and V is TRBV20-1; tentatively, D is TRBD2 (6 bases). Germline values: CDR1 DFQATT, CDR2 SNEGSKA (reference sequence). The CDR3 runs 14 residues. V was pared by 3 bases and J by 4 bases, with 16 bases between. CDR3 residues: CSARGGLVSYEQYF. Here the CDR3 DNA reads TGCAGTGCTAGGGGGGGACTGGTTTCTTACGAGCAGTACTTC.

The V and J genes are TRBV25-1 and TRBJ2-5; 9 bases agree with TRBD1. Germline assignment: CDR1 MGHDK and CDR2 SYGVNS. V lost 1 base, J lost 0 bases, and 0 bases stayed unmatched. The CDR3 is 15 amino acids. The CDR3 protein is CASSEWTGDQETQYF. Written as DNA, the CDR3 is TGTGCCAGCAGTGAATGGACAGGGGACCAAGAGACCCAGTACTTC.

This clonotype was recorded a few times. The chain has TRBV6-5 and TRBJ1-1; 8 nucleotides agree with TRBD1. CDR3 size: 15 residues. Germline CDR1 is MNHEY and CDR2 is SVGAGI. V lost 5 bases to trimming and J lost 7 bases; unmatched junction nucleotides: 12. DNA of the CDR3: TGTGCCAGCAGTCGCCATACCGACAGGGGCCGTGAAGCTTTCTTT. It codes for CASSRHTDRGREAFF.

The chain joins TRBV7-9 to TRBJ1-1; D is ambiguous. Trimming stripped 2 bases from V and 4 bases from J, with 11 bases between. CDR1 is SEHNR, CDR2 FQNEAQ, per germline (reference sequence). The CDR3 loop spans 14 amino acids. The CDR3 nucleotides are TGTGCCAGCAGCTTAATTGGCCCGAGCACTGAAGCTTTCTTT. Translating gives CASSLIGPSTEAFF.

The rearrangement links TRBV6-2 or TRBV6-3 to TRBJ1-1, with TRBD1 matching over 8 bases. CDR1 is MNHEY and CDR2 is SVGEGT in the germline V gene. CDR3 length equals 13 residues. With V trimmed by 7 bases and J by 10 bases, 11 bases remained unmatched. CDR3 nucleotide sequence: TGTGCCAGCACCGATGGACAGGGAGGGGGAGCTTTCTTT. Protein product: CASTDGQGGGAFF.

The table lists this clonotype with a few counts. A much larger clone differs by one base, so this may be a read error. V gene TRBV29-1 combines with J gene TRBJ2-1; D is perhaps TRBD2 (5 bases). The germline CDR1 and CDR2 sequences are SQVTM and ANQGSEA. The CDR3 has 13 amino acids. Trimming took off 4 bases at V and 7 bases at J, with 14 bases between the two ends. The CDR3 sequence: CSVGILPGNEQFF. The CDR3 DNA reads TGCAGCGTTGGAATCCTACCGGGGAATGAGCAGTTCTTC.